This TCR beta chain was observed in a study of cytomegalovirus exposure and HLA in healthy donors. This clone has just one count. Trimming took off 4 bases at V and 2 bases at J, with 10 bases between the two ends. The CDR3 runs to 14 residues. Germline CDR1 and CDR2: SGHRS and YFSETQ. Vbeta (60) and Jbeta (13) primers were used in the PCR. Profiling relied on immunoSEQ multiplex PCR, and the TCRdb table lists in-frame clones only, not all of them. Of 95,000 to 150,000 clones in the sample, 66% were seen once. The sequenced material came from PBMCs. The sequence derives from a man aged 18 to 29 in good health and CMV-seronegative. The J gene is TRBJ1-5, the V gene TRBV5-1; D unclear. This chain's CDR3 is CASSSDGRNQPQHF. CDR3 DNA: TGCGCCAGCAGCAGTGATGGGCGCAATCAGCCCCAGCATTTT.